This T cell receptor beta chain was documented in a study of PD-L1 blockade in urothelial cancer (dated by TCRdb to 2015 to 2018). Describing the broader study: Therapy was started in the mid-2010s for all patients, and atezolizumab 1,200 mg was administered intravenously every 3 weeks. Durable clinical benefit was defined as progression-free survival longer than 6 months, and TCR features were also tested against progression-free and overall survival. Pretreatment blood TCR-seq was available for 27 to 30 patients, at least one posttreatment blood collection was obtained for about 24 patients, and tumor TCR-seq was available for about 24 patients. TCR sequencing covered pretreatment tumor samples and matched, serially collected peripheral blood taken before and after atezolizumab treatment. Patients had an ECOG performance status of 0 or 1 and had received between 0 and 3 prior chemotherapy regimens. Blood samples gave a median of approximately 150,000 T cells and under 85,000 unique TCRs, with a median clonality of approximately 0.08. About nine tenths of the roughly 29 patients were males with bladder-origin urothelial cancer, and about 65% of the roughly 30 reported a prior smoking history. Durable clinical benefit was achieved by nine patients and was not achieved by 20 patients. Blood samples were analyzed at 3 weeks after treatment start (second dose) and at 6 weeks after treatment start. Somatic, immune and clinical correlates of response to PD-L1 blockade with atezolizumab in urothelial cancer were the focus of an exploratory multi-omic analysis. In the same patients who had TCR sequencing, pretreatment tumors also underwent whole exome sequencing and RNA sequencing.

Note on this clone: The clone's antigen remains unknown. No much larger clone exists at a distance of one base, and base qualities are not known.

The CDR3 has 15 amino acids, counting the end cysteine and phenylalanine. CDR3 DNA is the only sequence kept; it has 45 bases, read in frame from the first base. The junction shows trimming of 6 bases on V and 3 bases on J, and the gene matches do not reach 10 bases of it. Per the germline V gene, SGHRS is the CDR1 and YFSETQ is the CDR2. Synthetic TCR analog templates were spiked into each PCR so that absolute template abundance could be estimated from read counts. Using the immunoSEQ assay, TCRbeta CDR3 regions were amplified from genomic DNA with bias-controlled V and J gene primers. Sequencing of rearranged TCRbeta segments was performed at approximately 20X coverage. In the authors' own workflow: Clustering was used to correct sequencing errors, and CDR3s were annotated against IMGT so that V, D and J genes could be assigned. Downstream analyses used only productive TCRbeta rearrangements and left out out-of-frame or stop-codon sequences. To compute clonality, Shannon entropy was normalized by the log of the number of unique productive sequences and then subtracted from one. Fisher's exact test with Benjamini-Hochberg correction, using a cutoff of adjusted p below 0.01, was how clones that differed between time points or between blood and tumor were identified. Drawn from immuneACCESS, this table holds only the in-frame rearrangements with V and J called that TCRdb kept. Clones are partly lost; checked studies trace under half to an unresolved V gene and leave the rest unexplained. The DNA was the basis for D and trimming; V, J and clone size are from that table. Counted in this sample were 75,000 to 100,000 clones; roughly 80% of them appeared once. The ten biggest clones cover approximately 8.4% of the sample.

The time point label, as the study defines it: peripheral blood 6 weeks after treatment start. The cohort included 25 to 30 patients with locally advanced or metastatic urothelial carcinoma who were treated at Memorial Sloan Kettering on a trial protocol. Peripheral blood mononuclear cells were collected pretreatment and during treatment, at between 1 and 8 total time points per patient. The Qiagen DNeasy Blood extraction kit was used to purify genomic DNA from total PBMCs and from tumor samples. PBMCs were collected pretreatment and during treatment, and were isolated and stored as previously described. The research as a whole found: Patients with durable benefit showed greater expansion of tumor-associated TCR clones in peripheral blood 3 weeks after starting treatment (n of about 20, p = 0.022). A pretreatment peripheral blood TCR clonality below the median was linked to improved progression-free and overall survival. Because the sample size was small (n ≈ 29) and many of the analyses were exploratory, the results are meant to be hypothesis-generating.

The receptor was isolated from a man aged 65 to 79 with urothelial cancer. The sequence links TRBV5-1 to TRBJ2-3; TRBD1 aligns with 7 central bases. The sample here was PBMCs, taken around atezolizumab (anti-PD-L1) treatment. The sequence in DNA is TGCGCCAGCAAAACAGGGGCACTAGTAACAGATACGCAGTATTTT. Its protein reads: CASKTGALVTDTQYF.